The rows below give T cell receptor beta chains drawn from one sample of a study of persistence of HIV-infected CD4 T cells. Some clones are missing from TCRdb's copy, which holds only in-frame ones; the method was immunoSEQ multiplex PCR. The sample has about 64,000 clones, roughly 75% seen once. Their antigens are not known. Sequencing used CD4+ T cells sorted from PBMCs after approximately 19-hour stimulation, obtained from a patient who received antiretroviral therapy. These receptors came from an adult man with HIV who was CMV-seropositive. Each CDR3 is given with its conserved first and last residue. A D gene is named only where the DNA matches it firmly. Only part of the rows carry a size: once, few, many, or a class if the clone is expanded.

>-|-|TRBV6-5|TRBJ2-2
CASKGANTGELFF
TGTGCCAGCAAGGGAGCGAACACCGGGGAGCTGTTTTTT
>few|-|TRBV5-6|TRBJ2-1
CASSFGQNNEQFF
TGTGCCAGCAGCTTTGGACAGAACAATGAGCAGTTCTTC
>-|-|TRBV19|TRBJ1-5
CASSIVENQPQHF
TGTGCCAGTAGTATAGTAGAAAATCAGCCCCAGCATTTT
>-|-|TRBV30|TRBJ1-2
CAWSPRQGIGYTF
TGTGCCTGGAGCCCTCGGCAGGGAATAGGTTACACCTTC
>-|-|TRBV20-1|TRBJ2-3
CSARFEDTQYF
TGCAGTGCTAGATTTGAGGATACGCAGTATTTT
>-|TRBD2|TRBV5-5|TRBJ2-5
CASSLAASGEETQYF
TGTGCCAGCAGCTTGGCGGCTAGCGGGGAAGAGACCCAGTACTTC
>-|-|TRBV23-1|TRBJ2-3
CASSPLCGSGTQYF
TGCGCCAGCAGTCCCCTCTGTGGTTCCGGTACGCAGTATTTT
>-|-|TRBV3-1/TRBV3-2|TRBJ1-4
CASSPSYRSNEKLFF
TGTGCCAGCAGCCCTTCTTACAGGTCTAATGAAAAACTGTTTTTT
>few|-|TRBV19|TRBJ1-3
CASTIQGGLGNTIYF
TGTGCCAGTACCATCCAGGGAGGATTAGGAAACACCATATATTTT
>once|TRBD1|TRBV28|TRBJ1-5
CASSLSGTGNQPQHF
TGTGCCAGCAGTTTATCCGGGACAGGCAATCAGCCCCAGCATTTT
>-|-|TRBV6-1|TRBJ2-6
CASSANPSPGANVLTF
TGTGCCAGCAGTGCCAATCCAAGCCCTGGGGCCAACGTCCTGACTTTC
>once|TRBD1|TRBV28|TRBJ2-2
CASNSVSGQGGAGELFF
TGTGCCAGCAACTCCGTTTCAGGACAGGGGGGGGCCGGGGAGCTGTTTTTT
>-|TRBD1|TRBV18|TRBJ1-4
CASSRGQLNEKLFF
TGTGCCAGCTCGAGGGGACAGCTTAATGAAAAACTGTTTTTT
>-|-|TRBV15|TRBJ1-3
CATSRDGGYYSGNTIYF
TGTGCCACCAGCAGAGATGGGGGGTACTACTCTGGAAACACCATATATTTT
>-|TRBD2|TRBV19|TRBJ2-3
CASSPRPSLSGTSGGITQYF
TGTGCCAGTAGTCCCCGGCCTTCTCTCAGCGGGACTAGCGGGGGAATAACGCAGTATTTT
>-|-|TRBV24-1|TRBJ2-2
CATSRGQGTTGELFF
TGTGCCACCAGTCGGGGCCAGGGTACCACCGGGGAGCTGTTTTTT
>-|-|TRBV29-1|TRBJ1-1
CSVAEHSNTEAFF
TGCAGCGTTGCAGAACACTCGAACACTGAAGCTTTCTTT
>-|TRBD1|TRBV6-6|TRBJ1-5
CASTNTGDQPQHF
TGTGCCAGCACAAACACAGGGGATCAGCCCCAGCATTTT
>-|-|TRBV4-2|TRBJ2-7
CASSRTEGGYEQYF
TGTGCCAGCAGCCGCACAGAGGGAGGCTACGAGCAGTACTTC
>-|TRBD1|TRBV9|TRBJ2-1
CASSVAGQGAYNEQFF
TGTGCCAGCAGCGTAGCGGGACAGGGGGCCTACAATGAGCAGTTCTTC
>-|-|TRBV9|TRBJ1-2
CASSVGFAADIYGYTF
TGTGCCAGCAGCGTCGGTTTTGCAGCGGACATCTATGGCTACACCTTC
>-|-|TRBV7-3|TRBJ1-6
CASSLRSGNSPLHF
TGTGCCAGCAGCTTAAGGTCGGGTAATTCACCCCTCCACTTT
>-|TRBD1|TRBV2|TRBJ1-2
CASRPGGSGYTF
TGTGCCAGCAGGCCAGGGGGGAGTGGCTACACCTTC
>-|-|TRBV19|TRBJ2-2
CASSIEWGARELFF
TGTGCCAGTAGTATAGAATGGGGGGCGCGGGAGCTGTTTTTT
>-|-|TRBV6-5|TRBJ1-2
CASSYTGSSNYGYTF
TGTGCCAGCAGTTATACAGGGAGCTCTAACTATGGCTACACCTTC
>-|-|TRBV6-5|TRBJ2-1
CASSLWGAGNEQFF
TGTGCCAGCAGTTTGTGGGGGGCCGGGAATGAGCAGTTCTTC
>-|-|TRBV6-6|TRBJ1-2
CASSTGGSGYTF
TGTGCCAGCAGCACGGGAGGCTCGGGGTACACCTTC
>-|-|TRBV19|TRBJ2-2
CASDRRVGLTGELFF
TGTGCCAGTGATCGGCGGGTCGGGCTCACCGGGGAGCTGTTTTTT
>few|-|TRBV28|TRBJ1-5
CASRGLTRGQPQHF
TGTGCCAGCAGGGGACTCACTCGGGGACAGCCCCAGCATTTT
>few|-|TRBV28|TRBJ2-7
CASSLLRREQYF
TGTGCCAGCAGTTTATTGCGCCGGGAGCAGTACTTC
>once|-|TRBV19|TRBJ1-1
CATRRGGNTEAFF
TGTGCCACCAGGAGGGGGGGGAACACTGAAGCTTTCTTT
>-|-|TRBV5-1|TRBJ1-2
CASSLALAARGDGYTF
TGCGCCAGCAGCTTGGCACTGGCAGCCCGAGGGGATGGCTACACCTTC
>-|TRBD2|TRBV7-2|TRBJ2-2
CASSPPRGGNTGELFF
TGTGCCAGCAGCCCTCCCCGGGGGGGGAACACCGGGGAGCTGTTTTTT
>-|-|TRBV6-5|TRBJ1-1
CASSYSLQDTEAFF
TGTGCCAGCAGTTACAGCCTTCAAGATACTGAAGCTTTCTTT
>-|TRBD1|TRBV3-1/TRBV3-2|TRBJ1-2
CASSPMTGSYYGYTF
TGTGCCAGCAGCCCAATGACAGGGTCGTACTATGGCTACACCTTC
>-|-|TRBV2|TRBJ2-7
CASSLWTYEQYF
TGTGCCAGCAGCCTATGGACCTACGAGCAGTACTTC
>-|-|TRBV10-3|TRBJ1-2
CAISGEWGTRGSNYGYTF
TGTGCCATCAGTGGGGAGTGGGGGACGAGGGGGTCTAACTATGGCTACACCTTC
>-|-|TRBV11-3|TRBJ1-3
CASSLTLGNTIYF
TGTGCCAGCAGCTTAACACTTGGAAACACCATATATTTT
>few|TRBD1|TRBV19|TRBJ1-6
CASRDTGVSPLHF
TGTGCCAGTAGGGATACAGGGGTCTCACCCCTCCACTTT
>-|-|TRBV24-1|TRBJ1-2
CATSDFRGDLWGYTF
TGTGCCACCAGTGATTTCCGGGGGGATTTGTGGGGCTACACCTTC
>few|-|TRBV7-2|TRBJ1-5
CASSLGGQPQHF
TGTGCCAGCAGCTTAGGTGGTCAGCCCCAGCATTTT